This T cell receptor beta chain was profiled in a study of T cell changes during pregnancy in multiple sclerosis. V was clipped by 4 bases and J by 9 bases, with 11 bases between them. Germline V gene sequence: CDR1 SGDLS, CDR2 YYNGEE. The length of the CDR3 is 13 residues. This table comes from immunoSEQ multiplex PCR, and its TCRdb copy is limited to in-frame clones, with some not included. The sample contains almost 35,000 clones, approximately 91% of which appear only once. The TCR was taken from a female donor in good health, enrolled as a control in a pregnancy study. J is TRBJ1-6 and V is TRBV9; D call uncertain. This material consisted of peripheral blood, taken in the second trimester of pregnancy. The CDR3 region has the DNA TGTGCCAGCAGCCTGCCCGGGAGTTCACCCCTCCACTTT. This encodes CASSLPGSSPLHF.